The clone carrying this T cell receptor beta chain was seen many times. These data belong to a study of CD8 T cells in ankylosing spondylitis. Germline lookup yields CDR1 SEHNR and CDR2 FQNEAQ (reference sequence). V shed 5 bases and J 5 bases; nucleotides not matched to a gene: 13. CDR3 size: 17 residues. TCRdb redid the calling of the 5' RACE reads with MiXCR, one entry per CDR3 protein. The data hold 150,000 to 200,000 distinct CDR3 sequences, with 10% to 15% observed a single time. The V gene is TRBV7-9, the J gene TRBJ2-5; TRBD2 aligns across 11 bases. The sequence was obtained from a female donor with ankylosing spondylitis or in good health (not recorded which). The material sequenced was blood, either unsorted or a sorted T cell fraction (not recorded which). CDR3: CASSTRLAGTPSETQYF. As DNA, the CDR3 is TGTGCCAGCAGCACCCGACTAGCGGGAACCCCGTCGGAGACCCAGTACTTC.